This entry describes one T cell receptor beta chain. No antigen is known for it. Generated by immunoSEQ multiplex PCR, the TCRdb table keeps only in-frame clones and is missing some. The sample contains roughly 43,000 clones, approximately 88% of which appear only once. This CDR3 is built from 17 residues. Germline-derived CDR1 and CDR2 are GTSNPN and SVGIG (reference sequence). Losses at the gene ends were 4 bases for V and 0 bases for J; bases not matched to a gene: 9. This entry is derived from a study of OX40 agonist ivuxolimab in advanced cancers. Broader study findings: Circulating CD4+ and CD8+ T cells showed clonal expansion by week 6 at 0.1 to 3.0 mg/kg.

This sequence originates from an adult with an advanced solid tumor such as melanoma, head and neck, liver or kidney cancer. The chain couples TRBV30 to TRBJ2-7; 13 bases are a match to TRBD2. The material was CD4+ or CD8+ T cells sorted from blood, obtained in a trial of the OX40 agonist ivuxolimab. The CDR3 nucleotides are TGTGCCTGGACCCTACTAGCGGGAGGGCCTTACTCCTACGAGCAGTACTTC. Its protein product is CAWTLLAGGPYSYEQYF.